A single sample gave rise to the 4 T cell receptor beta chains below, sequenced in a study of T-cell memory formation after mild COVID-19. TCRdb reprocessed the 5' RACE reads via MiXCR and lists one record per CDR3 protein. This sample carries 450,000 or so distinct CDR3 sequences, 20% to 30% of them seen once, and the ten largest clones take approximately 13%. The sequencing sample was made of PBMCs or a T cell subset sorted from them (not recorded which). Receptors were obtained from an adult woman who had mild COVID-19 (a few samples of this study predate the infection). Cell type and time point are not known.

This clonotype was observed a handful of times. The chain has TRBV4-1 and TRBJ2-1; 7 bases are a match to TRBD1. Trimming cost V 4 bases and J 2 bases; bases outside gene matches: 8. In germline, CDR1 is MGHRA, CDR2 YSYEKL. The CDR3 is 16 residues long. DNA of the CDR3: TGCGCCAGCAGCCGGACCGGGACAGAGACCTACAATGAGCAGTTCTTC. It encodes CASSRTGTETYNEQFF.

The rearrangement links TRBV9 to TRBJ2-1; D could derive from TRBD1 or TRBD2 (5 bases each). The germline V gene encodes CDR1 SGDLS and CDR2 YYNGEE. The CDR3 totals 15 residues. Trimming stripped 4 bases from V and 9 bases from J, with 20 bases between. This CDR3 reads CASSIRDGSRSEQFF. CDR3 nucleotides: TGTGCCAGCAGCATCCGGGACGGCTCTCGCAGTGAGCAGTTCTTC.

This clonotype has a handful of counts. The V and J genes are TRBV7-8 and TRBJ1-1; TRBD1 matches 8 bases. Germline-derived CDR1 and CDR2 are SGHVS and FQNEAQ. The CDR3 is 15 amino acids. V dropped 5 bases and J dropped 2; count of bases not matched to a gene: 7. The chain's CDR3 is CASSPPGQANTEAFF. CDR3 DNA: TGTGCCAGCAGCCCGCCGGGACAGGCTAACACTGAAGCTTTCTTT.

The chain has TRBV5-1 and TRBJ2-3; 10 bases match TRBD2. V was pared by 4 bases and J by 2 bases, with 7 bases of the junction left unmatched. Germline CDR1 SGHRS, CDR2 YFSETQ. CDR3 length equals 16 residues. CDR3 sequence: CASSLYGTSDTDTQYF. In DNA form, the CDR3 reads TGCGCCAGCAGCCTTTATGGGACTAGCGACACAGATACGCAGTATTTT.